The sequence of this T cell receptor beta chain was determined in a study of blood T cell repertoires in COVID-19. TCRdb's table, derived via immunoSEQ multiplex PCR, lists solely in-frame clones and lacks some. The sample lists roughly 260,000 clones, roughly four fifths occurring once. The germline CDR1 and CDR2 sequences are SNHLY and FYNNEI. This CDR3 has 14 amino acids. Trimming cost V 5 bases and J 9 bases; bases outside gene matches: 5. Sample: peripheral blood. V gene TRBV2 combines with J gene TRBJ1-6, with 9 bases matching TRBD1. The receptor comes from a woman between 70 and 85 years old with acute or convalescent COVID-19. The CDR3 region has the DNA TGTGCCAGCAGTCGGGACAGGGCTAGTTCACCCCTCCACTTT. It encodes CASSRDRASSPLHF.